Below are 18 T cell receptor beta chains sequenced from a single sample in a study of T cell responses to AZD1222 COVID-19 vaccine. Repertoires were generated with immunoSEQ multiplex PCR, while TCRdb's copy carries only in-frame clones and drops some. The sample totals more than 110,000 clones. Sequencing was performed on peripheral blood. These receptors were obtained from an adult in good health.

The V call is TRBV11-1, the J call TRBJ1-1, with D unresolved. Germline assignment: CDR1 SGHAT and CDR2 FQDESV (reference sequence). The CDR3 contains 15 residues. Trimming removed 1 base from V and 3 bases from J, with 12 bases in between. The CDR3 region has the DNA TGTGCCAGCAGCTTAGTCCCGGGTATGTACACTGAAGCTTTCTTT. Amino acids: CASSLVPGMYTEAFF.

The chain employs TRBV5-6 and TRBJ1-1; a weak D match, TRBD1 (6 bases). V was clipped by 5 bases and J by 0 bases, with 14 bases between them. This CDR3 spans 15 amino acids. Germline loops: CDR1 SGHDT, CDR2 YYEEEE. The CDR3, as DNA: TGTGCCAGCAGGCCTTGGGGGGCGATGAACACTGAAGCTTTCTTT. Protein: CASRPWGAMNTEAFF.

The chain has TRBV30 and TRBJ1-3; D gene ambiguous. Germline CDR1 is GTSNPN and CDR2 is SVGIG (reference sequence). The CDR3 is made up of 16 amino acids. Between the trimmed V and J ends, which lost 2 bases and 7 bases, there was a span of 21 bases. The CDR3 sequence: CAWSTQFGLTRNTIYF. CDR3 DNA: TGTGCCTGGAGTACCCAATTCGGGCTGACGAGGAACACCATATATTTT.

The chain uses TRBV29-1 and TRBJ2-3; D is uncertain. This CDR3 spans 12 amino acids. Germline V gives CDR1 SQVTM, CDR2 ANQGSEA. Trimming removed 7 bases from V and 6 bases from J, with 14 bases in between. CDR3 sequence: CSAEALGDTQYF. CDR3 nucleotides: TGCAGCGCCGAGGCCCTCGGTGATACGCAGTATTTT.

The V and J genes are TRBV11-3 and TRBJ2-5, with TRBD2 matching over 13 bases. Germline CDR1 is SGHNT and CDR2 is YENEEA. This CDR3 has 16 amino acids. V dropped 5 bases and J dropped 2; count of bases not matched to a gene: 5. CDR3 loop: CASSEGTSGDQETQYF. The CDR3 DNA sequence: TGTGCCAGCAGCGAAGGGACTAGCGGGGATCAAGAGACCCAGTACTTC.

The chain recombines TRBV7-9 with TRBJ1-6, with D maybe TRBD1 (5 bases). Per the germline V gene, CDR1 is SEHNR and CDR2 is FQNEAQ (reference sequence). V was clipped by 5 bases and J by 5 bases, with 16 bases between them. This CDR3 has 16 amino acids. CDR3 region: CASSRRDGTHNSPLHF. The CDR3 DNA reads as TGTGCCAGCAGCAGGAGGGACGGAACACATAATTCACCCCTCCACTTT.

This sequence joins TRBV7-9 and TRBJ2-5, with 10 nucleotides matching TRBD1. Germline assignment: CDR1 SEHNR and CDR2 FQNEAQ (reference sequence). With 1 base clipped from V and 5 bases from J, the junction kept 1 base outside the gene matches. This CDR3 region has 14 residues. The CDR3 spells CASSLVTGGETQYF. The CDR3 nucleotides read TGTGCCAGCAGCTTAGTGACAGGGGGCGAGACCCAGTACTTC.

This chain joins TRBV2 and TRBJ1-2, with TRBD1 identical over 7 bases. Looked up from germline, CDR1 is SNHLY and CDR2 is FYNNEI. This CDR3 contains 14 residues. Losses at the gene ends were 1 base for V and 6 bases for J; bases not matched to a gene: 5. This CDR3 is CASSEGRQGNGYTF. The CDR3 nucleotides are TGTGCCAGCAGTGAAGGCCGACAGGGTAATGGCTACACCTTC.

V usage is TRBV19 and J usage is TRBJ2-1; 7 bases match TRBD1. This CDR3 has 15 residues. CDR1 and CDR2 from the germline V gene are LNHDA and SQIVND (reference sequence). V lost 6 bases, J lost 7 bases, and 12 bases stayed unmatched. The CDR3 DNA reads as TGTGCCAGTAGCCGGACAGGTAATTTTGGTAATGAGCAGTTCTTC. Translated: CASSRTGNFGNEQFF. The complete variable domain, with remaining parts taken from reference TRBV19 and TRBJ2-1, reads DGGITQSPKYLFRKEGQNVTLSCEQNLNHDAMYWYRQDPGQGLRLIYYSQIVNDFQKGDIAEGYSVSREKKESFPLTVTSAQKNPTAFYLCASSRTGNFGNEQFFGPGTRLTVL.

V gene TRBV14 combines with J gene TRBJ2-5, with 9 nucleotides matching TRBD1. CDR1 is SGHDN, CDR2 FVKESK, per germline. The ends lost 1 base at V and 4 bases at J; junction bases unmatched: 7. The CDR3 runs 16 residues. Here the CDR3 reads CASSQGGQGRAETQYF. The CDR3 DNA is TGTGCCAGCAGCCAAGGGGGACAGGGCAGGGCAGAGACCCAGTACTTC.

This chain joins TRBV10-3 and TRBJ1-6, with 8 bases aligning to TRBD1. Germline values: CDR1 ENHRY, CDR2 SYGVKD. The V and J ends lost 2 bases and 9 bases, in that order; junction bases with no gene match: 6. The CDR3 spans 15 residues. CDR3 nucleotides: TGTGCCATCAGTGAGGGGGGGACAGGATTTTCACCCCTCCACTTT. It translates to CAISEGGTGFSPLHF.

The chain couples TRBV9 to TRBJ1-1; D unresolved. CDR3 size: 13 residues. V lost 0 bases, J lost 4 bases, and 7 bases lay in between. CDR1 and CDR2 from the germline V gene are SGDLS and YYNGEE. CDR3 nucleotides: TGTGCCAGCAGCGTAGCCACGGGCACTGAAGCTTTCTTT. As protein: CASSVATGTEAFF.

The chain links TRBV19 to TRBJ2-3, with D unresolved. Looked up from germline, CDR1 is LNHDA and CDR2 is SQIVND (reference sequence). V was trimmed by 2 bases and J by 0 bases, leaving 6 bases between them. The CDR3 has 14 amino acids. CDR3 DNA: TGTGCCAGTAGTATAATTCCTAGCACAGATACGCAGTATTTT. Translated: CASSIIPSTDTQYF. Using reference TRBV19 and TRBJ2-3 for the parts outside the CDR3, the full variable domain is DGGITQSPKYLFRKEGQNVTLSCEQNLNHDAMYWYRQDPGQGLRLIYYSQIVNDFQKGDIAEGYSVSREKKESFPLTVTSAQKNPTAFYLCASSIIPSTDTQYFGPGTRLTVL.

The rearrangement links TRBV19 to TRBJ2-3; no clear D. Germline values: CDR1 LNHDA, CDR2 SQIVND (reference sequence). Trimming shortened V by 7 bases and J by 2 bases, and 19 bases separated the two germline ends. This CDR3 spans 16 amino acids. The CDR3 DNA sequence: TGTGCCAGTATGGGGATGGCCGGCTACAACACAGATACGCAGTATTTT. Translating gives CASMGMAGYNTDTQYF.

The rearrangement uses TRBV2 and TRBJ2-2, with 8 bases that match TRBD1. The CDR3 is 15 residues long. The germline V gene encodes CDR1 SNHLY and CDR2 FYNNEI. Germline trimming cut 7 bases from V and 4 bases from J; bases unmatched to any gene: 8. CDR3 DNA sequence: TGTGCCAGCACCTGGACAGGGAGCGGCACCGGGGAGCTGTTTTTT. Its protein is CASTWTGSGTGELFF.

This CDR3 reads CASSSAGPEAFF. The CDR3 DNA sequence: TGTGCCAGCAGCTCGGCAGGCCCTGAAGCTTTCTTT. This rearrangement joins TRBV11-2 to TRBJ1-1; no clear D gene. Trimming removed 4 bases at V and 6 bases at J, with 9 bases between. Germline CDR1 reads SGHAT; CDR2 reads FQNNGV. The CDR3 has 12 residues.

CDR3 sequence: CASSPRQGGTEAFF. CDR3 DNA sequence: TGTGCCAGTAGTCCCCGACAGGGAGGTACTGAAGCTTTCTTT. The chain couples TRBV19 to TRBJ1-1, with TRBD1 matching 7 bases. Germline CDR1 and CDR2: LNHDA and SQIVND (reference sequence). Losses at the gene ends were 5 bases for V and 5 bases for J; bases not matched to a gene: 8. CDR3 length: 14 amino acids.

The CDR3 DNA reads TGTGCCAGCAGCCCGCCGGCAACGAGGACCTATGGCTACACCTTC. It codes for CASSPPATRTYGYTF. V and J are TRBV7-2 and TRBJ1-2; D is unclear. Germline V lookup: CDR1 SGHTA, CDR2 FQGNSA. This CDR3 region has 15 residues. Trimming took off 5 bases at V and 4 bases at J, with 17 bases between the two ends.